The clone carrying this TCR beta chain was counted only a few times. The source of the sample is a study of cytomegalovirus exposure and HLA in healthy donors. Both 60 Vbeta primers and 13 Jbeta primers went into the PCR. Sequencing used immunoSEQ multiplex PCR; TCRdb keeps in-frame clones, though not all of them. This sample yields tens of thousands of clones, of which about 81% are seen a single time; about 4.9% belongs to the top ten. The CDR3 covers 16 residues. Germline CDR1 and CDR2: LNHNV and YYDKDF (reference sequence). Trimming left V 0 bases short and J 4 bases short, with 13 bases between. This chain connects TRBV15 to TRBJ2-1; D is ambiguous. Sequenced: PBMCs. This clonotype was sampled from a woman in her twenties or thirties in good health and CMV-seronegative. The CDR3 protein is CATSRDSSGGYNEQFF. CDR3 in DNA: TGTGCCACCAGCAGAGATTCGTCGGGTGGTTACAATGAGCAGTTCTTC.